These T cell receptor beta chains were read from a single sample in a study of blood T cells in healthy people across ages. Via MiXCR, TCRdb re-called the 5' RACE reads, giving one row per CDR3 protein. The sample includes around 1,800,000 distinct CDR3 sequences, about 39% of them seen just once. The specimen sequenced was blood. The receptor set was obtained from a human donor in good health. CDR3s include the opening cysteine and the closing phenylalanine or tryptophan. Each record gives: V gene, CDR3 length, clone size, D gene, J gene, CDR3 protein, CDR3 DNA. D genes are given only for firm matches. A clone size is listed for some rows: how often the clone was seen (once, few, many), or a class if it is expanded.

TRBV20-1	16	.	TRBD1	TRBJ1-2	CSATKGGGQGEYGYTF	TGCAGCGCTACAAAAGGAGGGGGTCAGGGGGAGTATGGCTACACCTTC
TRBV10-3	12	few	TRBD1	TRBJ2-1	CAISMTGNEQFF	TGTGCCATCAGCATGACAGGGAATGAGCAGTTCTTC
TRBV18	17	.	.	TRBJ1-5	CASSPGNFKIGNQPQHF	TGTGCCAGCTCACCAGGGAACTTCAAAATTGGCAATCAGCCCCAGCATTTT
TRBV12-3/TRBV12-4	14	.	TRBD1	TRBJ2-3	CASSEGQTTDTQYF	TGTGCCAGCAGCGAGGGACAGACCACAGATACGCAGTATTTT
TRBV12-3/TRBV12-4	11	few	.	TRBJ2-3	CASSVENTQYF	TGTGCCAGCAGCGTGGAGAATACGCAGTATTTT
TRBV20-1	12	.	.	TRBJ1-1	CSASRPGAEAFF	TGCAGTGCTTCCAGGCCTGGCGCTGAAGCTTTCTTT
TRBV6-5	14	few	.	TRBJ2-7	CASSYGGNRVEQYF	TGTGCCAGCAGTTACGGGGGTAACAGAGTCGAGCAGTACTTC
TRBV6-2/TRBV6-3	13	few	.	TRBJ1-2	CASSYGDTNGYTF	TGTGCCAGCAGTTACGGAGACACTAACGGCTACACCTTC
TRBV6-2/TRBV6-3	13	.	.	TRBJ1-5	CAVRGVSNQPQHF	TGTGCCGTGAGGGGGGTTAGCAATCAGCCCCAGCATTTT
TRBV29-1	13	few	.	TRBJ2-1	CSVVKTGGDEQFF	TGCAGCGTCGTGAAGACAGGAGGAGATGAGCAGTTCTTC
TRBV27	15	few	TRBD2	TRBJ2-1	CASRIAGGLYNEQFF	TGTGCCAGCAGGATAGCGGGGGGGCTCTACAATGAGCAGTTCTTC
TRBV15	17	few	TRBD1	TRBJ2-7	CATSRGGTGGLSYEQYF	TGTGCCACCAGCAGAGGGGGGACAGGAGGCCTCTCCTACGAGCAGTACTTC
TRBV21-1	14	few	.	TRBJ2-1	CASSICHWCNEQFF	TGTGCCAGCAGCATTTGCCATTGGTGCAATGAGCAGTTCTTC
TRBV5-1	13	.	.	TRBJ1-1	CASSAKTSTEAFF	TGCGCCAGCAGCGCGAAGACAAGCACTGAAGCTTTCTTT
TRBV11-2	13	once	.	TRBJ1-2	CASSFKGMVGYTF	TGTGCCAGCAGCTTTAAGGGGATGGTTGGCTACACCTTC
TRBV7-2	13	.	.	TRBJ1-4	CASSLLAYEKLFF	TGTGCCAGCAGCTTATTAGCCTATGAAAAACTGTTTTTT
TRBV29-1	12	few	.	TRBJ1-2	CSVWDGYYGYTF	TGCAGCGTTTGGGACGGCTACTATGGCTACACCTTC